The rows below give T cell receptor beta chains drawn from one sample of a study of blood T cell repertoires in COVID-19. Profiling relied on immunoSEQ multiplex PCR, and the TCRdb table lists in-frame clones only, not all of them. Of roughly 250,000 clones listed, 84% are singletons. The material sequenced was peripheral blood. All receptors derive from a human donor in a cohort sampled during active COVID-19. The CDR3 runs from the conserved cysteine through the conserved F or W.

CDR3aa,j_gene,len,v_gene
CAISESGGGTDEQYF,TRBJ2-7,15,TRBV10-3
CASSYAASGEGFF,TRBJ2-1,13,TRBV6-5
CASSKDRGRSYTGELFF,TRBJ2-2,17,TRBV5-6
CASSPNQDRGRETQYF,TRBJ2-5,16,TRBV9
CASSSGDLRDTQYF,TRBJ2-3,14,TRBV28
CASSQGSRDGYTF,TRBJ1-2,13,TRBV3-1/TRBV3-2
CASSQDAGVGETQYF,TRBJ2-5,15,TRBV3-1/TRBV3-2
CASSVSLGGATNEKLFF,TRBJ1-4,17,TRBV6-1
CASSLALTGSNTGELFF,TRBJ2-2,17,TRBV5-6
CASSYSSTSGPPGEQFF,TRBJ2-1,17,TRBV6-2/TRBV6-3
CASSLSGDGNQPQHF,TRBJ1-5,15,TRBV5-1
CASSSKTGGVYGTDTQYF,TRBJ2-3,18,TRBV28
CASSLDRDTEAFF,TRBJ1-1,13,TRBV5-1
CASSLGGGGYGYTF,TRBJ1-2,14,TRBV5-8
CASTHTTGHTGELFF,TRBJ2-2,15,TRBV19
CASSLSGGVNTEAFF,TRBJ1-1,15,TRBV5-1
CASSYPPQDSYEQYF,TRBJ2-7,15,TRBV6-2/TRBV6-3
CASVSREDQPQHF,TRBJ1-5,13,TRBV6-4
CASSDDRRLWYGYTF,TRBJ1-2,15,TRBV19
CASKGGGQETQYF,TRBJ2-5,13,TRBV2
CASSPNAGQETQYF,TRBJ2-5,14,TRBV9
CASSLDRGLSDTQYF,TRBJ2-3,15,TRBV27
CASSLPGTGNTIYF,TRBJ1-3,14,TRBV5-5
CSVEASGRVNEQFF,TRBJ2-1,14,TRBV29-1
CASSLFGGGPSGNTIYF,TRBJ1-3,17,TRBV28
CASSPGDFNEQYF,TRBJ2-7,13,TRBV7-8
CASSRTGGGERNNEQFF,TRBJ2-1,17,TRBV5-1
CASSRITSTEQFF,TRBJ2-1,13,TRBV3-1/TRBV3-2
CASSRGTFGVNTEAFF,TRBJ1-1,16,TRBV5-6
CATSTGDVAHTIYF,TRBJ1-3,14,TRBV6-5
CASSLGLVVSQYF,TRBJ2-3,13,TRBV12-3/TRBV12-4
CASSLPPAPGGYGEQYF,TRBJ2-7,17,TRBV7-6
CASSLISGASYNEQFF,TRBJ2-1,16,TRBV27
CASSLLGQAYSYEQYF,TRBJ2-7,16,TRBV5-1
CASSQLHRQGEELFF,TRBJ1-4,15,TRBV4-1
CASSSLGLPSNEQFF,TRBJ2-1,15,TRBV9
CASSKEGPLNEKLFF,TRBJ1-4,15,TRBV5-8
CASSLMSGRGPNEQFF,TRBJ2-1,16,TRBV5-1
CASSVHRGLTGELFF,TRBJ2-2,15,TRBV7-2
CASSSDSTGIGEQFF,TRBJ2-1,15,TRBV7-6
CASSPRAVSNTDTQYF,TRBJ2-3,16,TRBV7-8
CASSPRPSSSGWETQYF,TRBJ2-5,17,TRBV5-5
CASSDRGTEAFF,TRBJ1-1,12,TRBV18
CASSWGQNSGNTIYF,TRBJ1-3,15,TRBV6-5
CASSRRQVVLSLNTGELFF,TRBJ2-2,19,TRBV5-8
CASSPDSRMNTEAFF,TRBJ1-1,15,TRBV18
CASSPREGYNEKLFF,TRBJ1-4,15,TRBV7-7
CAISEGGRRYEQYF,TRBJ2-7,14,TRBV10-3